These 26 T cell receptor beta chains came from one sample sequenced in a study of memory CD4+ T cells and cytomegalovirus serostatus. Repertoires were generated with immunoSEQ multiplex PCR, while TCRdb's copy carries only in-frame clones and drops some. The table shows about 64,000 clones, with over 60% occurring only once. The sort gate was single viable CD3+CD4+CD8-CD45RO+ cells for memory CD4+ T cells. The specimen sequenced was memory CD4+ T cells from blood. The receptors were sampled from an adult in good health and CMV-seronegative.

The chain uses TRBV4-1 and TRBJ2-3, with D possibly matching TRBD2 (6 bases). The CDR3 extends over 18 amino acids. The V gene lost 0 bases and the J gene lost 2 bases, with 18 bases spanning the gap. The germline V gene has CDR1 MGHRA and CDR2 YSYEKL. CDR3 in amino acids: CASSQDVSAGLNTDTQYF. The DNA of the CDR3 is TGCGCCAGCAGCCAAGATGTATCGGCGGGACTTAACACAGATACGCAGTATTTT.

Comments on this clone: This may arise from a read error, as a much more abundant clone is one base away. The identical CDR3 is also encoded by other nucleotide sequences in the sample. This chain connects TRBV30 to TRBJ1-5; D gene uncertain. CDR3 size: 13 residues. Germline values: CDR1 GTSNPN, CDR2 SVGIG (reference sequence). Trimming took 2 bases from V and 0 from J, leaving 5 bases between them. For the CDR3, the DNA is TGTGCCTGGAGTCGGGATAGCAATCAGCCCCAGCATTTT. This sequence encodes CAWSRDSNQPQHF.

The chain has TRBV6-1 and TRBJ2-7; 7 nucleotides match TRBD1. The CDR3 is 15 amino acids. V dropped 6 bases and J dropped 2; count of bases not matched to a gene: 10. Germline assignment: CDR1 MNHNS and CDR2 SASEGT. CDR3 in DNA: TGTGCCAGCAGGCCCTACGCCGGGACAGCCTACGAGCAGTACTTC. This encodes CASRPYAGTAYEQYF.

The chain is built from TRBV7-9 and TRBJ1-2; 8 bases line up with TRBD1. This CDR3 comprises 14 residues. Trimming took 5 bases from V and 0 from J; bases not matched to a gene: 2. The germline gives CDR1 SEHNR, CDR2 FQNEAQ (reference sequence). In DNA form, the CDR3 reads TGTGCCAGCAGCCTGGGACAGGCTAACTATGGCTACACCTTC. Amino acids: CASSLGQANYGYTF.

The J gene is TRBJ2-1, the V gene TRBV28; 11 nucleotides line up with TRBD2. The CDR3 has 15 residues. V lost 6 bases to trimming and J lost 8 bases; unmatched junction nucleotides: 9. CDR1 is MDHEN and CDR2 is SYDVKM in the germline V gene. CDR3 nucleotide sequence: TGTGCCAGCAGAATGGGTATAGCGGGAGGGGATGAGCAGTTCTTC. Amino acids: CASRMGIAGGDEQFF.

This chain connects TRBV18 to TRBJ1-6; TRBD1 agrees at 8 bases. There are 15 residues in the CDR3. Germline CDR1 reads KGHSH; CDR2 reads LQKENI. V trimming: 0 bases; J trimming: 5 bases; junction bases outside the gene matches: 0. The CDR3 DNA reads TGTGCCAGCTCACCACCGACAGGGGATAATTCACCCCTCCACTTT. This encodes CASSPPTGDNSPLHF.

This clone was detected only once. V gene TRBV29-1 combines with J gene TRBJ2-5; TRBD1 matches 8 bases. With 6 bases clipped from V and 5 bases from J, the junction kept 2 bases outside the gene matches. This CDR3 contains 11 residues. Germline CDR1 is SQVTM and CDR2 is ANQGSEA. The CDR3 DNA reads TGCAGCGTAACAGGGGGGGAGACCCAGTACTTC. Its translation: CSVTGGETQYF.

A single count supports this clone. The chain is built from TRBV6-1 and TRBJ1-1; 7 bases are shared with TRBD1. V was clipped by 2 bases and J by 4 bases; unmatched bases: 10. Germline V gene lookup returns CDR1 MNHNS and CDR2 SASEGT. This CDR3 comprises 16 residues. The CDR3 is CASSERGVGTVTEAFF. CDR3 DNA: TGTGCCAGCAGTGAAAGGGGTGTTGGGACAGTCACTGAAGCTTTCTTT.

The gene calls are TRBV9 and TRBJ2-1; TRBD2 agrees at 8 bases. Germline CDR1 SGDLS, CDR2 YYNGEE. There are 15 residues in the CDR3. V trimming: 1 base; J trimming: 2 bases; junction bases outside the gene matches: 2. The CDR3 spells CASSVTSGPYNEQFF. The CDR3 coding sequence is TGTGCCAGCAGCGTAACTAGCGGACCCTACAATGAGCAGTTCTTC.

The chain carries TRBV28 and TRBJ2-3, with D tentatively TRBD2 (8 bases). Trimming removed 7 bases at V and 2 bases at J, with 16 bases between. Germline V CDR1 and CDR2: MDHEN, SYDVKM. The CDR3 sequence is 15 residues long. CDR3 in DNA: TGTGCCAGCACCGGGGGGGACAGCCCCACAGATACGCAGTATTTT. It translates to CASTGGDSPTDTQYF.

This clone has just one count. This chain links TRBV5-6 with TRBJ2-4; D is perhaps TRBD1 (6 bases). Germline lookup yields CDR1 SGHDT and CDR2 YYEEEE. The CDR3 is 15 amino acids. V dropped 4 bases and J dropped 0 bases, with 11 bases sitting between them. The CDR3 here is CASSRDTIAKNIQYF. CDR3 DNA: TGTGCCAGCAGCCGGGACACTATAGCCAAAAACATTCAGTACTTC.

The chain recombines TRBV10-3 with TRBJ1-3; the match to TRBD1 covers 7 bases. The germline gives CDR1 ENHRY, CDR2 SYGVKD. This CDR3 has 14 amino acids. With V trimmed by 5 bases and J by 2 bases, 3 bases remained unmatched. The CDR3 nucleotides are TGTGCCATCAGTTTAGGGGGCGCTGGAAACACCATATATTTT. Amino acids: CAISLGGAGNTIYF.

The J gene is TRBJ1-1, the V gene TRBV2, with TRBD1 as a possible D gene (5 bases). V lost 6 bases and J lost 5, with 16 bases in between. Germline loops: CDR1 SNHLY, CDR2 FYNNEI. This CDR3 spans 14 amino acids. CDR3 nucleotides: TGTGCCAGCAGCACCTCGGGGGGACGGACTGAAGCTTTCTTT. This encodes CASSTSGGRTEAFF.

The rearrangement uses TRBV2 and TRBJ2-5, with 8 bases matching TRBD1. CDR1 is SNHLY, CDR2 FYNNEI, per germline. CDR3 size: 13 residues. The V segment lost 7 bases and the J segment 6 bases; nucleotides outside the gene matches: 7. CDR3 coding DNA: TGTGCCAGCACGGGGCAGGGGGCGAAGACCCAGTACTTC. Translating gives CASTGQGAKTQYF. The full variable domain, in which reference TRBV2 and TRBJ2-5 provide the parts outside the CDR3, is EPEVTQTPSHQVTQMGQEVILRCVPISNHLYFYWYRQILGQKVEFLVSFYNNEISEKSEIFDDQFSVERPDGSNFTLKIRSTKLEDSAMYFCASTGQGAKTQYFGPGTRLLVL.

The V gene is TRBV7-9, the J gene TRBJ1-6, with 9 bases that match TRBD1. This CDR3 is built from 15 residues. Germline CDR1 and CDR2: SEHNR and FQNEAQ (reference sequence). V lost 6 bases, J lost 7 bases, and 7 bases stayed unmatched. The DNA for the CDR3 is TGTGCCAGCAGATATGGGGACAGGGCGAATTCACCCCTCCACTTT. This gives the protein CASRYGDRANSPLHF.

This clone was detected many times. V and J are TRBV7-2 and TRBJ2-7; 8 bases agree with TRBD2. Germline CDR1 and CDR2: SGHTA and FQGNSA. Trimming cost V 5 bases and J 4 bases; bases outside gene matches: 10. The CDR3 totals 15 residues. The CDR3 DNA reads TGTGCCAGCAGCCAAACTAGCGGAGTAGGTTACGAGCAGTACTTC. It encodes CASSQTSGVGYEQYF.

The chain combines TRBV6-1 with TRBJ1-5; 9 nucleotides line up with TRBD1. Losses at the gene ends were 6 bases for V and 3 bases for J; bases not matched to a gene: 6. Germline V gives CDR1 MNHNS, CDR2 SASEGT. The CDR3 runs 15 residues. CDR3 loop: CASRNRGRLNQPQHF. In nucleotides, the CDR3 is TGTGCCAGCAGAAACAGGGGGCGGCTCAATCAGCCCCAGCATTTT.

Only a few counts were recorded for this clone. The chain recombines TRBV30 with TRBJ1-5; D is uncertain. The CDR3 length is 14 residues. V gave up 0 bases and J gave up 6 bases, with 12 bases separating them. Germline V CDR1 and CDR2: GTSNPN, SVGIG (reference sequence). The CDR3: CAWSVTALGQPQHF. Here the CDR3 DNA reads TGTGCCTGGAGTGTTACAGCCCTAGGTCAGCCCCAGCATTTT.

The rearrangement uses TRBV2 and TRBJ1-3; TRBD1 matches at 7 bases. Losses at the gene ends were 3 bases for V and 0 bases for J; bases not matched to a gene: 8. CDR1 is SNHLY, CDR2 FYNNEI, per germline. The CDR3 totals 17 residues. In DNA, the CDR3 is TGTGCCAGCAGTGATCCGGCAGGGGGTATCTCTGGAAACACCATATATTTT. Translated, it gives CASSDPAGGISGNTIYF.

This clone has only one observation. This chain uses TRBV29-1 with TRBJ2-7, with D possibly being TRBD1 or TRBD2 (5 bases each). This CDR3 has 14 residues. The V gene's germline CDR1 is SQVTM and CDR2 ANQGSEA. Trimming removed 0 bases from V and 7 bases from J, with 16 bases in between. The CDR3 DNA follows: TGCAGCGTTGAAGATCACGAGGGGTTGAGGGAGCAGTACTTC. Protein sequence: CSVEDHEGLREQYF.

V gene TRBV5-1 combines with J gene TRBJ1-2; D remains unclear. Germline-derived CDR1 and CDR2 are SGHRS and YFSETQ. Trimming took off 4 bases at V and 1 base at J, with 20 bases between the two ends. The CDR3 covers 17 residues. CDR3 protein: CASSIGGPPRGNYGYTF. In DNA, the CDR3 is TGCGCCAGCAGCATCGGAGGTCCTCCCCGGGGTAACTATGGCTACACCTTC.

The chain recombines TRBV28 with TRBJ2-7; 10 bases are a match to TRBD2. Germline V gene lookup returns CDR1 MDHEN and CDR2 SYDVKM. The CDR3 extends over 16 amino acids. V gave up 6 bases and J gave up 4 bases; unmatched junction bases: 12. CDR3 coding DNA: TGTGCCAGCAGCCGATTTACTAGCGGGACCCGATACGAGCAGTACTTC. Translation gives CASSRFTSGTRYEQYF.

The genes are TRBV19 and TRBJ2-7; D not resolved. The V and J ends lost 8 bases and 3 bases respectively, with 17 bases between them. CDR3 length: 14 residues. Germline V gene data show CDR1 as LNHDA and CDR2 as SQIVND (reference sequence). DNA of the CDR3: TGTGCCAGTGGTTCTATCGGCGGATACTACGAGCAGTACTTC. It translates to CASGSIGGYYEQYF.

The rearrangement links TRBV7-8 to TRBJ1-1; 7 nucleotides line up with TRBD1. The CDR3 contains 15 residues. Germline V CDR1 and CDR2: SGHVS, FQNEAQ. The trim removed 5 bases at V and 1 base at J, leaving 7 bases unmatched. The CDR3, as DNA: TGTGCCAGCAGCCAAGAACAGGGGTCGAACACTGAAGCTTTCTTT. Protein: CASSQEQGSNTEAFF.

This chain connects TRBV5-1 to TRBJ1-1; no clear D gene. The CDR3 spans 17 residues. In germline, CDR1 is SGHRS, CDR2 YFSETQ. Trimming removed 0 bases at V and 1 base at J, with 16 bases between. The CDR3 bases are TGCGCCAGCAGCTTGGGTGGACGGATATTGGAGAACACTGAAGCTTTCTTT. It codes for CASSLGGRILENTEAFF.

The rearrangement joins TRBV2 to TRBJ1-5, with 8 positions matching TRBD1. Trimming took 6 bases from V and 2 from J; bases not matched to a gene: 3. The CDR3 sequence is 14 residues long. Germline V gives CDR1 SNHLY, CDR2 FYNNEI. The CDR3: CASRIQGGNQPQHF. The CDR3 nucleotides are TGTGCCAGCAGAATACAGGGGGGCAATCAGCCCCAGCATTTT.